Listed here are 18 T cell receptor beta chains from one sample, sequenced in a study of spatial heterogeneity in lung cancer. Noted time point: sample taken at primary tumor resection. One entry per CDR3 protein, called by TCRdb with MiXCR from the 5' RACE reads. The top ten clones hold about 57% of a sample with some 44,000 distinct CDR3 sequences, roughly an eighth of them seen once. The source material was PBMCs, sampled at surgery. The receptor set was obtained from a male donor with early-stage non-small cell lung cancer.

At least ten counts were recorded for this clonotype. The chain employs TRBV27 and TRBJ2-5; D gene unclear. V was shortened by 0 bases and J by 5 bases, with 4 bases between the two germline ends. The CDR3 is made up of 12 amino acids. Germline CDR1 and CDR2: MNHEY and SMNVEV (reference sequence). The CDR3 nucleotides are TGTGCCAGCAGTTTATCTGGGGAGACCCAGTACTTC. Translating it yields CASSLSGETQYF.

The table lists this clonotype with a few counts. A read error may explain this, as a much larger clone is one base away. This chain joins TRBV5-5 and TRBJ2-5; 8 bases are a match to TRBD1. Germline V lookup: CDR1 SGHKS, CDR2 YYEKEE (reference sequence). The CDR3 covers 14 residues. Trimming cost V 4 bases and J 4 bases; bases outside gene matches: 6. As DNA, the CDR3 is TGTGCCAGCAGCCCAGACAGGGGCGGAGAGACCCAGTACTTC. Protein product: CASSPDRGGETQYF.

There are a few counts of this clonotype. This chain connects TRBV5-1 to TRBJ1-1, with D maybe TRBD1 (5 bases). Trimming took off 2 bases at V and 2 bases at J, with 10 bases between the two ends. CDR3 length: 14 amino acids. CDR1 and CDR2 from the germline V gene are SGHRS and YFSETQ. CDR3 DNA sequence: TGCGCCAGCAGCTTCCAGACAGCTAACACTGAAGCTTTCTTT. Protein sequence: CASSFQTANTEAFF.

This clonotype was found a few times. The rearrangement uses TRBV11-2 and TRBJ2-5; 8 nucleotides align to TRBD2. The trim removed 3 bases at V and 2 bases at J, leaving 2 bases unmatched. Germline V gene data show CDR1 as SGHAT and CDR2 as FQNNGV. This CDR3 has 14 residues. The CDR3 region has the DNA TGTGCCAGCAGCTTGAGCGGGGGACAAGAGACCCAGTACTTC. This gives the protein CASSLSGGQETQYF. The whole variable domain, remainder taken from reference TRBV11-2 and TRBJ2-5, is EAGVAQSPRYKIIEKRQSVAFWCNPISGHATLYWYQQILGQGPKLLIQFQNNGVVDDSQLPKDRFSAERLKGVDSTLKIQPAKLEDSAVYLCASSLSGGQETQYFGPGTRLLVL.

The V and J genes are TRBV12-3 or TRBV12-4 and TRBJ1-5, with a possible D match to TRBD1 (5 bases). Trimming took 2 bases from V and 0 from J, leaving 8 bases between them. The CDR3 runs 15 residues. In nucleotides, the CDR3 is TGTGCCAGCAGTTTACAGGGTCTTAGCAATCAGCCCCAGCATTTT. Translating it yields CASSLQGLSNQPQHF.

This clonotype was seen more than once but under ten times. The rearrangement joins TRBV6-5 to TRBJ2-3; 8 bases match TRBD1. CDR1 is MNHEY, CDR2 SVGAGI, per germline. The junction had 12 bases not matched to a gene; V was cut back by 6 bases and J by 4 bases. The CDR3 is made up of 16 amino acids. CDR3 region: CASRPPGQVFADTQYF. CDR3 DNA: TGTGCCAGCAGACCCCCGGGACAGGTTTTCGCAGATACGCAGTATTTT.

The chain joins TRBV20-1 to TRBJ1-6; perhaps TRBD1 as D (6 bases). The V gene lost 0 bases and the J gene lost 0 bases, with 9 bases spanning the gap. Germline loops: CDR1 DFQATT, CDR2 SNEGSKA (reference sequence). The CDR3 totals 16 residues. The DNA of the CDR3 is TGCAGTGCTAGAGAGGGGGCAGGCTCCTATAATTCACCCCTCCACTTT. It codes for CSAREGAGSYNSPLHF.

The V gene is TRBV7-2, the J gene TRBJ2-1; TRBD2 might be the D (6 bases). The germline V gene has CDR1 SGHTA and CDR2 FQGNSA. The length of the CDR3 is 14 residues. The V end lost 2 bases, the J end lost 6 bases, and 11 bases lay between the germline ends. The CDR3 sequence: CASSLWRVGNEQFF. The CDR3 DNA reads as TGTGCCAGCAGCTTATGGAGGGTGGGCAATGAGCAGTTCTTC.

The sample holds many counts of this clonotype. The V gene is TRBV6-5, the J gene TRBJ1-2; 9 bases line up with TRBD1. Germline V lookup: CDR1 MNHEY, CDR2 SVGAGI. The CDR3 totals 13 residues. V dropped 6 bases and J dropped 8; count of bases not matched to a gene: 7. CDR3 loop: CASSPTGGRGYTF. CDR3 bases: TGTGCCAGCAGCCCCACAGGGGGCAGGGGCTACACCTTC.

This clonotype was seen repeatedly, ten times or more. The chain links TRBV6-6 to TRBJ2-5; D gene ambiguous. The CDR3 spans 12 residues. The germline V gene has CDR1 MNHNY and CDR2 SVGAGI (reference sequence). Between the trimmed V and J ends, which lost 4 bases and 5 bases, there was a span of 8 bases. CDR3 loop: CASSLFAETQYF. In DNA form, the CDR3 reads TGTGCCAGCAGTTTATTCGCGGAGACCCAGTACTTC.

This clonotype was found many times. The V and J genes are TRBV20-1 and TRBJ2-1; TRBD1 aligns across 7 bases. Germline CDR1 is DFQATT and CDR2 is SNEGSKA (reference sequence). Germline trimming cut 2 bases from V and 0 bases from J; bases unmatched to any gene: 7. The CDR3 loop spans 16 amino acids. The CDR3, as DNA: TGCAGTGCTAGAACAGGGGAAGCAGGCTCCTACAATGAGCAGTTCTTC. Amino acids: CSARTGEAGSYNEQFF.

This chain links TRBV7-3 with TRBJ2-1; TRBD2 matches 8 bases. The germline gives CDR1 SGHTA, CDR2 FQGTGA. The V gene end was trimmed by 5 bases and the J gene end by 4 bases; junction bases not matched to a gene: 7. The CDR3 totals 15 residues. The CDR3 DNA reads TGTGCCAGCAGCGCCGGGACTAGGGCATACAATGAGCAGTTCTTC. This encodes CASSAGTRAYNEQFF.

The V call is TRBV11-2, the J call TRBJ2-2; 8 bases agree with TRBD1. CDR1 and CDR2 from the germline V gene are SGHAT and FQNNGV. There are 15 residues in the CDR3. V shed 5 bases and J 6 bases; nucleotides not matched to a gene: 8. CDR3: CASSPLRGRAGELFF. In DNA form, the CDR3 reads TGTGCCAGCAGCCCACTCAGGGGGCGGGCCGGGGAGCTGTTTTTT. Using reference TRBV11-2 and TRBJ2-2 for the parts outside the CDR3, the full variable domain is EAGVAQSPRYKIIEKRQSVAFWCNPISGHATLYWYQQILGQGPKLLIQFQNNGVVDDSQLPKDRFSAERLKGVDSTLKIQPAKLEDSAVYLCASSPLRGRAGELFFGEGSRLTVL.

A few counts support this clonotype. The chain is built from TRBV11-1 and TRBJ2-7, with 7 bases identical to TRBD1. The CDR3 runs 12 residues. With 5 bases clipped from V and 7 bases from J, the junction kept 5 bases outside the gene matches. In germline, CDR1 is SGHAT, CDR2 FQDESV (reference sequence). The CDR3 nucleotides are TGTGCCAGCAGCCGACAGGGTTGGGAGCAGTACTTC. This gives the protein CASSRQGWEQYF.

This clonotype was seen many times. This chain connects TRBV6-5 to TRBJ1-1; possible D gene TRBD1, 5 bases. V lost 2 bases and J lost 1, with 8 bases in between. Germline V gene sequence: CDR1 MNHEY, CDR2 SVGAGI. The CDR3 consists of 14 residues. The CDR3 loop reads CASSYGAWNTEAFF. CDR3 sequence (DNA): TGTGCCAGCAGTTACGGGGCTTGGAACACTGAAGCTTTCTTT.

This clonotype was counted many times. The chain uses TRBV9 and TRBJ2-1, with TRBD2 matching 7 bases. Unmatched junction bases numbered 2, after V lost 2 bases and J lost 0 bases. The germline gives CDR1 SGDLS, CDR2 YYNGEE. This CDR3 region has 15 residues. CDR3 in amino acids: CASSVQRGSYNEQFF. The CDR3 DNA follows: TGTGCCAGCAGCGTCCAGCGGGGCTCCTACAATGAGCAGTTCTTC.

Many counts were recorded for this clonotype. The gene calls are TRBV29-1 and TRBJ2-3; D not resolved. This CDR3 is 15 amino acids long. Germline values: CDR1 SQVTM, CDR2 ANQGSEA. V lost 6 bases, J lost 5 bases, and 21 bases lay in between. The CDR3 nucleotides are TGCAGCGTAACATGGGGTCTAGGTGGTGTAGATACGCAGTATTTT. Protein product: CSVTWGLGGVDTQYF.

CDR3: CASSWGSNTEAFF. DNA of the CDR3: TGTGCCAGCAGCTGGGGCAGTAACACTGAAGCTTTCTTT. The chain has TRBV7-9 and TRBJ1-1; a weak D match, TRBD1 (5 bases). There are 13 residues in the CDR3. The V end was cut by 4 bases, the J end by 2 bases, with 8 bases between. CDR1 and CDR2 (germline): SEHNR, FQNEAQ (reference sequence).